This T cell receptor beta chain was recorded in a study of control samples from healthy donors and cancer patients. Trimming pared 2 bases from V and 1 base from J, leaving 9 bases between. CDR1 MNHNY and CDR2 SVGAGI come from the germline V gene (reference sequence). There are 15 residues in the CDR3. The data were produced by immunoSEQ multiplex PCR, yet TCRdb's version contains in-frame clones alone and is incomplete. The sample carries about 77,000 clones, around 92% recorded once. V usage is TRBV6-6 and J usage is TRBJ2-1, with a weak D call TRBD1 (5 bases). Material for sequencing was blood. The sequence came from a woman aged 55-75 years in good health. The CDR3 bases are TGTGCCAGCAGTTACGGGGCTGAATCCTACAATGAGCAGTTCTTC. Its translation: CASSYGAESYNEQFF.